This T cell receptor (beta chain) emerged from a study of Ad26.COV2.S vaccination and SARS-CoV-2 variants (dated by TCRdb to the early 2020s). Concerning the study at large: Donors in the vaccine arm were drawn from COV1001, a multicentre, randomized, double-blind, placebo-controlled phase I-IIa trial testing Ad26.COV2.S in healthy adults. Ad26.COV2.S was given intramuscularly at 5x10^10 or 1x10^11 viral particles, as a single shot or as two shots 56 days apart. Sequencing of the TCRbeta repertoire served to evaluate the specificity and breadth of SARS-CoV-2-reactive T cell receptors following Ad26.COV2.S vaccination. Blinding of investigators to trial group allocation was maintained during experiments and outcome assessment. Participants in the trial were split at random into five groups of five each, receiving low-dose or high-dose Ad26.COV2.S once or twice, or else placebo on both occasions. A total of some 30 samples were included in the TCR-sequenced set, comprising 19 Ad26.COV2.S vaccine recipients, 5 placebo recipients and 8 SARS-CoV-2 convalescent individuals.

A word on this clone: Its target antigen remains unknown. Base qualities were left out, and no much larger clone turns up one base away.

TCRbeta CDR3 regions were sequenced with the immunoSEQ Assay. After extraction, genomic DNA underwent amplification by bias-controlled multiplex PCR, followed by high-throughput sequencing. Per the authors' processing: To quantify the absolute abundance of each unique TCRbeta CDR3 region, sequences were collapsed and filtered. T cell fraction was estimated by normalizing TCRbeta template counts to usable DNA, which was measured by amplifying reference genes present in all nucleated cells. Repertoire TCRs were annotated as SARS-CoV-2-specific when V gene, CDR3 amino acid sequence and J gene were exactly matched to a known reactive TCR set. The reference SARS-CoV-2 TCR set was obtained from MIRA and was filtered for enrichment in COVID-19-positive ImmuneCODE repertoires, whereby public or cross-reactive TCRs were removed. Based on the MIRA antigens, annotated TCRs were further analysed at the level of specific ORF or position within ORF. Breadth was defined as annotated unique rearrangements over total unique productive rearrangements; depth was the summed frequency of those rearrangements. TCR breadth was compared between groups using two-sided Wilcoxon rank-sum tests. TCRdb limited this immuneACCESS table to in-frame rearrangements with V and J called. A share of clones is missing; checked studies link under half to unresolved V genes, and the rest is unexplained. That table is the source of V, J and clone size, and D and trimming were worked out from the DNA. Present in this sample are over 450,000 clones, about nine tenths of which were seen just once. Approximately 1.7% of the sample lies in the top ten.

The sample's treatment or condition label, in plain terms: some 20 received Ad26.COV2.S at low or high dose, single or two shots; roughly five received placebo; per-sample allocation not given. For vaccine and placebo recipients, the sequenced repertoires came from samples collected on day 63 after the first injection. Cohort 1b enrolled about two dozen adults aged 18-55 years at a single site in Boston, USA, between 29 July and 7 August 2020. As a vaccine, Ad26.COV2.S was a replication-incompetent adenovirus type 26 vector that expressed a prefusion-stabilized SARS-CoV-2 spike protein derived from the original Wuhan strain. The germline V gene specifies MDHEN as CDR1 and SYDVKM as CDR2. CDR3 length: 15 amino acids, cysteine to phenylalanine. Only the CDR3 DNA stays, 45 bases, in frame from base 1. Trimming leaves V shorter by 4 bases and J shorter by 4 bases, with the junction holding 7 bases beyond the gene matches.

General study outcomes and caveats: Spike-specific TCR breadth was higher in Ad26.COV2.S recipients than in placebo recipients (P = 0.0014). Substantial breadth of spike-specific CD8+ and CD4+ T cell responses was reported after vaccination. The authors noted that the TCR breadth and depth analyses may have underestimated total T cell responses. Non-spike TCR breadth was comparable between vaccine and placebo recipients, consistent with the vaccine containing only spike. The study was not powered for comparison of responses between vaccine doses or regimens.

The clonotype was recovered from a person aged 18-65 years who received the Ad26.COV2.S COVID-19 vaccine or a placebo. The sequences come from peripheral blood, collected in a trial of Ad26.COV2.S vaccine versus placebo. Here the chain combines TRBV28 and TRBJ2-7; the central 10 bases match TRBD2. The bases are TGTGCCAGCAGTTCAATTAGCGGGAGGCGATACGAGCAGTACTTC. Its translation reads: CASSSISGRRYEQYF.